This entry lists 19 T cell receptor beta chains sequenced from one sample in a study of T cells in Graves' hyperthyroidism and ophthalmopathy. Amplification of TCR beta CDR3 regions was performed using RNA transcripts as template. Using the HTBI primer set, a first-round RT-PCR was run on the TCR CDR3. MiXCR was run by TCRdb on the multiplex PCR reads, yielding one entry per CDR3 protein. Of roughly 800,000 distinct CDR3 sequences in the sample, roughly 40% were seen once. Material for sequencing was blood. These receptors were taken from a man between 18 and 35 years old with Graves' hyperthyroidism.

The chain combines TRBV29-1 with TRBJ2-7; D is possibly TRBD1 (6 bases). V shed 8 bases and J shed 5 bases, with 16 bases lying between them. This CDR3 region has 12 residues. Germline loops: CDR1 SQVTM, CDR2 ANQGSEA. The CDR3 sequence is CSYHRDRDEQYF. The CDR3 bases are TGCAGCTATCACAGGGATCGCGACGAGCAGTACTTC.

This clonotype was seen more than once but under ten times. The chain recombines TRBV19 with TRBJ1-5, with D perhaps matching TRBD1 (5 bases). Germline V gene sequence: CDR1 LNHDA, CDR2 SQIVND (reference sequence). V was clipped by 3 bases and J by 3 bases, with 15 bases between them. The CDR3 is made up of 16 amino acids. The CDR3 DNA sequence: TGTGCCAGTAGTATTTTGCCCCGGGGCCCCAATCAGCCCCAGCATTTT. Its protein is CASSILPRGPNQPQHF.

The table lists this clonotype with a few counts. V is TRBV20-1 and J is TRBJ2-5; 8 bases agree with TRBD2. V lost 0 bases to trimming and J lost 4 bases; unmatched junction nucleotides: 7. CDR3 length equals 15 residues. Germline V lookup: CDR1 DFQATT, CDR2 SNEGSKA (reference sequence). CDR3 DNA: TGCAGTGCTAGAGATGGCAGCGGGGGTTTAGAGACCCAGTACTTC. Translating it yields CSARDGSGGLETQYF.

The chain is built from TRBV7-2 and TRBJ1-1; TRBD1 might be the D (6 bases). Germline assignment: CDR1 SGHTA and CDR2 FQGNSA. This CDR3 has 12 residues. V lost 8 bases and J lost 7, with 14 bases in between. This CDR3 is CASLDSSGEAFF. Here the CDR3 DNA reads TGTGCCAGCTTGGACAGTTCAGGTGAAGCTTTCTTT. Variable domain in full (rest from reference TRBV7-2 and TRBJ1-1): GAGVSQSPSNKVTEKGKDVELRCDPISGHTALYWYRQSLGQGLEFLIYFQGNSAPDKSGLPSDRFSAERTGGSVSTLTIQRTQQEDSAVYLCASLDSSGEAFFGQGTRLTVV.

This chain joins TRBV15 and TRBJ1-6; 7 nucleotides line up with TRBD1. The J segment lost 10 bases and the V segment lost 8 bases, leaving 8 bases of the junction unmatched. Per the germline V gene, CDR1 is LNHNV and CDR2 is YYDKDF (reference sequence). CDR3 length: 13 amino acids. CDR3 amino acids: CATQKTGYSPLHF. The CDR3 DNA reads as TGTGCCACCCAAAAGACAGGGTACTCACCCCTCCACTTT.

This clonotype was counted once. The chain joins TRBV10-3 to TRBJ1-1; 10 nucleotides match TRBD1. Germline lookup yields CDR1 ENHRY and CDR2 SYGVKD. There are 14 residues in the CDR3. V shed 10 bases and J 5 bases; nucleotides not matched to a gene: 10. The DNA of the CDR3 is TGTGCCAGTATCCGACAGGGGGCGCGAACTGAAGCTTTCTTT. Its translation is CASIRQGARTEAFF.

This clonotype was counted only a few times. The chain couples TRBV7-9 to TRBJ1-4, with 8 bases matching TRBD1. V dropped 6 bases and J dropped 5; count of bases not matched to a gene: 14. The CDR3 is made up of 17 amino acids. Germline V gives CDR1 SEHNR, CDR2 FQNEAQ (reference sequence). The CDR3 sequence: CASSVGGDRGRNEKLFF. The CDR3 bases are TGTGCCAGCAGTGTAGGTGGTGACAGGGGAAGAAATGAAAAACTGTTTTTT.

This clonotype has ten or more counts. The rearrangement links TRBV7-2 to TRBJ1-3, with a possible D match to TRBD1 (6 bases). This CDR3 has 14 residues. CDR1 is SGHTA, CDR2 FQGNSA, per germline. V lost 9 bases and J lost 3, with 15 bases in between. The CDR3 loop is CASSPTGSGNTIYF. Here the CDR3 DNA reads TGTGCCAGTAGTCCTACAGGGAGTGGAAACACCATATATTTT.

As to this clonotype: One end of the junction fails to match germline, which may point to a read error. The chain employs TRBV2 and TRBJ1-5; D remains ambiguous. Germline V gene sequence: CDR1 SNHLY, CDR2 FYNNEI. This CDR3 is 14 amino acids long. CDR3 DNA sequence: TGTGCCAGCAGCCGAGAGAGGAGCAATCAGCCCCGGCATTTT. Translating gives CASSRERSNQPRHF.

Of note for this clonotype: A much bigger clone sits one base away, suggesting this may be a read error. The CDR3 nucleotides read TGTGCCAGCACCGAAGCGGGGGGCGACTACGAGCAGTACTTC. Amino acids: CASTEAGGDYEQYF. The chain carries TRBV7-9 and TRBJ2-7; 9 bases agree with TRBD2. The trim removed 7 bases at V and 3 bases at J, leaving 7 bases unmatched. CDR3 length equals 14 residues. Germline V lookup: CDR1 SEHNR, CDR2 FQNEAQ (reference sequence).

This rearrangement joins TRBV20-1 to TRBJ2-2, with no clear D. V was pared by 3 bases and J by 0 bases, with 11 bases between. The CDR3 is made up of 15 amino acids. Per the germline V gene, CDR1 is DFQATT and CDR2 is SNEGSKA (reference sequence). CDR3 region: CSASLRSTNTGELFF. The CDR3 bases are TGCAGTGCTAGCTTGCGTAGCACGAACACCGGGGAGCTGTTTTTT.

The V and J genes are TRBV16 and TRBJ2-7; D is unresolved. Germline V gives CDR1 KGHSY, CDR2 FQNENV. V dropped 5 bases and J dropped 2 bases, with 16 bases sitting between them. The CDR3 sequence is 15 residues long. CDR3 in DNA: TGTGCCAGCAGCTCAGGACCCATCGACACCTACGAGCAGTACTTC. Protein sequence: CASSSGPIDTYEQYF.

This clonotype occurred a few times. V gene TRBV7-9 combines with J gene TRBJ2-7; D not resolved. Deletions cut 4 bases from V and 1 base from J, with 14 bases between. CDR3 length: 15 amino acids. Germline-derived CDR1 and CDR2 are SEHNR and FQNEAQ (reference sequence). CDR3 DNA: TGTGCCAGCAGCTCCAGGTCCGATCGGTCCTACGAGCAGTACTTC. Protein product: CASSSRSDRSYEQYF. The variable domain in full, with the rest retrieved from reference TRBV7-9 and TRBJ2-7, is DTGVSQNPRHKITKRGQNVTFRCDPISEHNRLYWYRQTLGQGPEFLTYFQNEAQLEKSRLLSDRFSAERPKGSFSTLEIQRTEQGDSAMYLCASSSRSDRSYEQYFGPGTRLTVT.

Of note for this clonotype: Since a much larger clone is just one base distant, this may be a read error. This sequence joins TRBV10-3 and TRBJ1-1; tentatively, D is TRBD1 (5 bases). The V and J ends lost 8 bases and 6 bases respectively, with 13 bases between them. Per germline, CDR1 ENHRY and CDR2 SYGVKD. CDR3 size: 12 residues. CDR3 protein: CAIGGAIPEAFF. The DNA for the CDR3 is TGTGCCATCGGAGGGGCCATCCCTGAAGCTTTCTTT.

V and J are TRBV6-2 or TRBV6-3 and TRBJ2-7; D remains ambiguous. V was pared by 5 bases and J by 2 bases, with 10 bases between. The CDR3 has 13 amino acids. The V gene's germline CDR1 is MNHEY and CDR2 SVGEGT. The CDR3 nucleotides read TGTGCCAGCAGTCCACGACCGACCTACGAGCAGTACTTC. Translated, it gives CASSPRPTYEQYF.

Ten or more counts support this clonotype. J is TRBJ1-2 and V is TRBV2; no reliable D call. The CDR3 totals 12 residues. V lost 7 bases and J 4 bases, leaving 10 bases between the germline ends. Germline-derived CDR1 and CDR2 are SNHLY and FYNNEI. For the CDR3, the DNA is TGTGCCAGCATTCCAGCCGTCTATGGCTACACCTTC. It codes for CASIPAVYGYTF.

This clonotype came up a few times. One end of the junction does not line up with germline, which may come from a read error. J is TRBJ1-1 and V is TRBV10-3; D possibly corresponds to TRBD1 (5 bases). Germline V CDR1 and CDR2: ENHRY, SYGVKD. The CDR3 has 15 residues. CDR3 loop: CASSYDMGEVTEAFF. Here the CDR3 DNA reads TGTGCCAGCAGTTACGATATGGGGGAGGTCACTGAAGCTTTCTTT.

As for this clonotype: Possible read error: a much larger clone is one base away. This chain joins TRBV7-3 and TRBJ2-6; 9 bases fit TRBD2. V was pared by 2 bases and J by 15 bases, with 11 bases of the junction left unmatched. The CDR3 runs to 15 residues. CDR1 is SGHTA and CDR2 is FQGTGA in the germline V gene. The CDR3 DNA is TGTGCCAGCAGCTTACGGACTAGCGTCCCAGGCGCCCTGACTTTC. As protein: CASSLRTSVPGALTF.

In its sample, this clonotype was seen a few times. The chain recombines TRBV5-1 with TRBJ1-1; tentatively, D is TRBD1 (6 bases). Looked up from germline, CDR1 is SGHRS and CDR2 is YFSETQ. V was trimmed by 4 bases and J by 1 base, leaving 14 bases between them. CDR3 length equals 15 residues. CDR3 coding DNA: TGCGCCAGCAGCCCGGTAGGGACAAGGAACACTGAAGCTTTCTTT. This translates into CASSPVGTRNTEAFF.